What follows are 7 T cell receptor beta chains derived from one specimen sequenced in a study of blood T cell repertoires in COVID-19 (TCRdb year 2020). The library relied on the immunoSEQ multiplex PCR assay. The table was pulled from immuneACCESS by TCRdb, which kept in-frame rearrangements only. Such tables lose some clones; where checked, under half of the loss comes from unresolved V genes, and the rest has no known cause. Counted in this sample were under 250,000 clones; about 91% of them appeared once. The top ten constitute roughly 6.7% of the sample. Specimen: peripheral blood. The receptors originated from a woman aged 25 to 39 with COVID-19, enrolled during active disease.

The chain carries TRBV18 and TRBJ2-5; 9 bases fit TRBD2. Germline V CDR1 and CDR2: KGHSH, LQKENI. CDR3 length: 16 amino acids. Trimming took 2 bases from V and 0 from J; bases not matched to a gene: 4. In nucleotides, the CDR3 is TGTGCCAGCTCACCAATCTCTAGCGGGGACCAAGAGACCCAGTACTTC. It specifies CASSPISSGDQETQYF.

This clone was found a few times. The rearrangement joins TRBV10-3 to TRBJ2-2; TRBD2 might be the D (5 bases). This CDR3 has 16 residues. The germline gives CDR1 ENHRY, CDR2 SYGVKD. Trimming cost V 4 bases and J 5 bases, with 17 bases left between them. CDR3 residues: CAISVVRAEETGELFF. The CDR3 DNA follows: TGTGCCATCAGTGTTGTGCGGGCTGAGGAAACCGGGGAGCTGTTTTTT.

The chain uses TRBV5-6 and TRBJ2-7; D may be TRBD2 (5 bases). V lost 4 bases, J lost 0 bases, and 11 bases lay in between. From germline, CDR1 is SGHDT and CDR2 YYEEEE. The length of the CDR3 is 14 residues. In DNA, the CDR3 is TGTGCCAGCAGCCGGAACCGGGGCTCCTACGAGCAGTACTTC. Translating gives CASSRNRGSYEQYF.

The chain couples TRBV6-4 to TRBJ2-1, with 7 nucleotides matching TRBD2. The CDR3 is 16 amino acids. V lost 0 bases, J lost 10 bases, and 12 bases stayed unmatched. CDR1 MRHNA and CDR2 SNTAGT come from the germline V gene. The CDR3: CASSDSPGTTLREQFF. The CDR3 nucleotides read TGTGCCAGCAGTGACTCCCCCGGGACTACGTTAAGGGAGCAGTTCTTC.

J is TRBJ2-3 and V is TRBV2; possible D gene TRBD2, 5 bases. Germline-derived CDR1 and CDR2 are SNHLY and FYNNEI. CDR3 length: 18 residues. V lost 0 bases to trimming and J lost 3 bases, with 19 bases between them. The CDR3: CASSEAEPTILYTDTQYF. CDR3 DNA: TGTGCCAGCAGTGAAGCGGAACCGACTATACTGTATACAGATACGCAGTATTTT.

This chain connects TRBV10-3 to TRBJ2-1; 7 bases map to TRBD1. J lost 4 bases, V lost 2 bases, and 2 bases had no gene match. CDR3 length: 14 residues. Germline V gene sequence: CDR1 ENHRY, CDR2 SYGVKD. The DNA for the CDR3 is TGTGCCATCAGTGAGACGGACAGGTACAATGAGCAGTTCTTC. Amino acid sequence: CAISETDRYNEQFF.

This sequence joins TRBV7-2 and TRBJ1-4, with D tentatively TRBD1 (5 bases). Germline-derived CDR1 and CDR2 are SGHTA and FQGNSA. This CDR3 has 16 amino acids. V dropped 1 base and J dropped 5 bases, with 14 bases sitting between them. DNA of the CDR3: TGTGCCAGCAGCTTAGTCATTGGGGGGACGAATGAAAAACTGTTTTTT. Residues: CASSLVIGGTNEKLFF.